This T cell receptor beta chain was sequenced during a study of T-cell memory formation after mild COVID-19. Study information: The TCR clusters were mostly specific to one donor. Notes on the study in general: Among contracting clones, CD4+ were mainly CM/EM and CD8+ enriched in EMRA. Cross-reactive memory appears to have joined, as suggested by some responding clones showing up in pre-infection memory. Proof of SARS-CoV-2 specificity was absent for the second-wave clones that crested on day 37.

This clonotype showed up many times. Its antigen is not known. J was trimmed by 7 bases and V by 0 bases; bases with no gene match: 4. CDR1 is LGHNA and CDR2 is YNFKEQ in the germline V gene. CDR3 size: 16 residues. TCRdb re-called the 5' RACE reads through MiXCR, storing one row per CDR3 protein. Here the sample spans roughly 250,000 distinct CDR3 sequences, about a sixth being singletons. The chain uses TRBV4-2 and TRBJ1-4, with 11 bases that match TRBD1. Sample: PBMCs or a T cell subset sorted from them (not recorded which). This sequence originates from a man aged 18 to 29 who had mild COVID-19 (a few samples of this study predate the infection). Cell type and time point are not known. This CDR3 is CASSQDAGTGGEKLFF. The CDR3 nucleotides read TGTGCCAGCAGCCAAGATGCGGGGACAGGGGGTGAAAAACTGTTTTTT.